These 27 T cell receptor beta chains originate from one sample sequenced in a study of T cell responses to AZD1222 COVID-19 vaccine. Only in-frame clones appear in the TCRdb table, and some are missing; sequencing was by immunoSEQ multiplex PCR. The sample consists of fewer than 110,000 clones, roughly 87% of them appearing once. This material consisted of peripheral blood, taken 28 days after the second AZD1222 dose. These receptors were collected from an adult who received the AZD1222 COVID-19 vaccine.

This clone is a singleton in its sample. This chain connects TRBV5-6 to TRBJ2-7; no definite D call. Germline V gene lookup returns CDR1 SGHDT and CDR2 YYEEEE. Trimming removed 4 bases from V and 0 bases from J, with 8 bases in between. The CDR3 consists of 13 residues. The DNA of the CDR3 is TGTGCCAGCAGCGGGGAAATCTCCTACGAGCAGTACTTC. Amino acid sequence: CASSGEISYEQYF.

The chain carries TRBV11-1 and TRBJ2-2; no firm D call. Germline V gene lookup returns CDR1 SGHAT and CDR2 FQDESV (reference sequence). The CDR3 runs to 14 residues. The V end was cut by 0 bases, the J end by 1 base, with 3 bases between. The CDR3 sequence: CASSLAQNTGELFF. The CDR3 DNA follows: TGTGCCAGCAGCTTAGCGCAGAACACCGGGGAGCTGTTTTTT.

The chain recombines TRBV6-5 with TRBJ1-4; D unresolved. With 0 bases removed from V and 8 bases from J, the gap between germline ends came to 7 bases. The CDR3 contains 13 residues. From germline, CDR1 is MNHEY and CDR2 SVGAGI. CDR3 in DNA: TGTGCCAGCAGTTACTCCGCGGGGGAAAAACTGTTTTTT. It yields the protein CASSYSAGEKLFF.

The chain couples TRBV11-2 to TRBJ1-4; TRBD1 is a possible D gene (5 bases). The V and J ends lost 3 bases and 12 bases respectively, with 17 bases between them. The CDR3 contains 14 residues. Per germline, CDR1 SGHAT and CDR2 FQNNGV. CDR3 sequence reads: CASSFRGGNEELFF. DNA for the CDR3: TGTGCCAGCAGCTTTCGCGGGGGGAATGAGGAACTGTTTTTT.

In its sample, this clone was seen once. The chain combines TRBV12-3 or TRBV12-4 with TRBJ1-1; D remains unclear. Between the trimmed V and J ends, which lost 6 bases and 1 base, there was a span of 9 bases. The CDR3 is made up of 13 amino acids. The CDR3 protein is CASRVERNTEAFF. DNA of the CDR3: TGTGCCAGCAGAGTCGAGAGGAACACTGAAGCTTTCTTT.

The chain uses TRBV5-4 and TRBJ2-7, with D possibly being TRBD1 (6 bases). Germline CDR1 is SGHNT and CDR2 is YYREEE (reference sequence). V shed 0 bases and J shed 3 bases, with 13 bases lying between them. The CDR3 has 15 amino acids. CDR3 coding DNA: TGTGCCAGCAGCTTGGGATGGACAGTCGACTACGAGCAGTACTTC. Its protein product is CASSLGWTVDYEQYF.

This chain links TRBV13 with TRBJ2-3; D is undetermined. Trimming took off 2 bases at V and 1 base at J, with 7 bases between the two ends. The CDR3 runs 14 residues. Per germline, CDR1 PRHDT and CDR2 FYEKMQ (reference sequence). CDR3 nucleotides: TGTGCCAGCAGCTTATCGCAGGGCACAGATACGCAGTATTTT. Protein sequence: CASSLSQGTDTQYF.

The rearrangement joins TRBV28 to TRBJ1-2; weak D call: TRBD1 (5 bases). The CDR3 is 13 amino acids. Germline values: CDR1 MDHEN, CDR2 SYDVKM. V was cut by 5 bases and J by 4 bases, with 11 bases left in between. The CDR3 is CASSRGAGYGYTF. The DNA of the CDR3 is TGTGCCAGCAGTAGAGGGGCCGGCTATGGCTACACCTTC.

The chain carries TRBV7-9 and TRBJ1-3; D is undetermined. Germline V gene lookup returns CDR1 SEHNR and CDR2 FQNEAQ (reference sequence). The CDR3 contains 16 residues. The V and J ends lost 1 base and 2 bases respectively, with 12 bases between them. The CDR3 DNA reads TGTGCCAGCAGCTTAGTAGCCGAGGGAGCTGGAAACACCATATATTTT. The encoded protein is CASSLVAEGAGNTIYF.

This clone has only a few counts. The V and J genes are TRBV3-1 (or the pseudogene TRBV3-2) and TRBJ2-2, with unresolved D. The CDR3 is 12 amino acids. Trimming took 2 bases from V and 2 from J, leaving 0 bases between them. From germline, CDR1 is LGHDT and CDR2 YNNKEL (reference sequence). The CDR3 is CASSQNTGELFF. CDR3 DNA sequence: TGTGCCAGCAGCCAAAACACCGGGGAGCTGTTTTTT.

V usage is TRBV3-1 (or the pseudogene TRBV3-2) and J usage is TRBJ1-1; D is unresolved. V lost 4 bases, J lost 5 bases, and 5 bases lay in between. Per germline, CDR1 LGHDT and CDR2 YNNKEL (reference sequence). This CDR3 has 11 residues. CDR3 DNA sequence: TGTGCCAGCAGCCCGGGGACTGAAGCTTTCTTT. Its translation: CASSPGTEAFF.

This rearrangement joins TRBV14 to TRBJ1-1; D gene uncertain. Trimming stripped 4 bases from V and 0 bases from J, with 6 bases between. CDR3 length equals 13 residues. The V gene's germline CDR1 is SGHDN and CDR2 FVKESK. CDR3 nucleotide sequence: TGTGCCAGCAGCCCTTATCTGAACACTGAAGCTTTCTTT. It encodes CASSPYLNTEAFF.

The chain has TRBV12-3 or TRBV12-4 and TRBJ1-2; D gene ambiguous. The CDR3 sequence is 12 residues long. Deletions cut 5 bases from V and 3 bases from J, with 7 bases between. This chain's CDR3 is CASSLGYYGYTF. CDR3 in DNA: TGTGCCAGCAGTCTGGGGTACTATGGCTACACCTTC.

This chain links TRBV3-1 (or the pseudogene TRBV3-2) with TRBJ2-3, with 11 bases lining up with TRBD2. Germline V gives CDR1 LGHDT, CDR2 YNNKEL (reference sequence). There are 15 residues in the CDR3. Unmatched junction bases numbered 7, after V lost 6 bases and J lost 5 bases. DNA of the CDR3: TGTGCCAGCAGTTACGGGACTAGCGGTATAGATACGCAGTATTTT. Its translation is CASSYGTSGIDTQYF.

This clone was counted between two and nine times. In nucleotides, the CDR3 is TGTGCCAGCAGCTTGCGTGGCGGGGGGGAGACCCAGTACTTC. Translation: CASSLRGGGETQYF. The rearrangement links TRBV5-4 to TRBJ2-5; TRBD2 matches 8 bases. Germline V gives CDR1 SGHNT, CDR2 YYREEE (reference sequence). The CDR3 sequence is 14 residues long. V lost 1 base and J lost 5; bases outside the gene matches: 4.

This clone occurred a few times. The V and J genes are TRBV5-5 and TRBJ2-5; unclear D gene. Germline CDR1 SGHKS, CDR2 YYEKEE (reference sequence). The CDR3 is made up of 14 amino acids. With 0 bases removed from V and 3 bases from J, the gap between germline ends came to 9 bases. This CDR3 reads CASSLGPYEETQYF. The CDR3 region has the DNA TGTGCCAGCAGCTTGGGTCCGTACGAAGAGACCCAGTACTTC.

The rearrangement uses TRBV6-6 and TRBJ2-7, with TRBD2 matching over 8 bases. The CDR3 runs 15 residues. J was trimmed by 0 bases and V by 6 bases; bases with no gene match: 7. The germline gives CDR1 MNHNY, CDR2 SVGAGI (reference sequence). The CDR3 here is CASRSGRGDSYEQYF. The CDR3 DNA is TGTGCCAGCAGGTCGGGGCGGGGGGACTCCTACGAGCAGTACTTC.

The chain carries TRBV18 and TRBJ1-2; D unresolved. Deletions cut 5 bases from V and 4 bases from J, with 20 bases between. The germline V gene encodes CDR1 KGHSH and CDR2 LQKENI. The length of the CDR3 is 16 residues. CDR3: CASSVSPATVRYGYTF. Here the CDR3 DNA reads TGTGCCAGCTCAGTGAGCCCTGCGACGGTCCGCTATGGCTACACCTTC.

The gene calls are TRBV9 and TRBJ2-2; no clear D gene. The CDR3 totals 15 residues. Germline CDR1 and CDR2: SGDLS and YYNGEE. V was cut by 4 bases and J by 2 bases, with 12 bases left in between. CDR3 in amino acids: CASSPPLSNTGELFF. CDR3 nucleotides: TGTGCCAGCAGCCCCCCCCTGTCTAACACCGGGGAGCTGTTTTTT.

The chain carries TRBV9 and TRBJ1-6, with TRBD1 matching 8 bases. This CDR3 contains 16 residues. Germline V gene sequence: CDR1 SGDLS, CDR2 YYNGEE. V was clipped by 3 bases and J by 9 bases; unmatched bases: 11. The DNA of the CDR3 is TGTGCCAGCAGCGAGAGCCCCGGGACAGGCGGTTCACCCCTCCACTTT. Amino acid sequence: CASSESPGTGGSPLHF. Based on the CDR3 plus reference TRBV9 and TRBJ1-6, the full variable domain is DSGVTQTPKHLITATGQRVTLRCSPRSGDLSVYWYQQSLDQGLQFLIQYYNGEERAKGNILERFSAQQFPDLHSELNLSSLELGDSALYFCASSESPGTGGSPLHFGNGTRLTVT.

This clone was seen once. The chain recombines TRBV7-8 with TRBJ2-3; D uncertain. This CDR3 comprises 14 residues. Trimming left V 4 bases short and J 0 bases short, with 8 bases between. Germline V lookup: CDR1 SGHVS, CDR2 FQNEAQ. The CDR3 here is CASSYPPSTDTQYF. The CDR3, as DNA: TGTGCCAGCAGCTACCCTCCGAGCACAGATACGCAGTATTTT.

The V and J genes are TRBV5-6 and TRBJ2-7; 7 bases map to TRBD1. This CDR3 is 14 amino acids long. Germline V gene lookup returns CDR1 SGHDT and CDR2 YYEEEE. V shed 7 bases, J shed 3 bases, and the junction held 10 bases outside the gene matches. The CDR3 sequence: CASAEGPGGYEQYF. Written as DNA, the CDR3 is TGTGCCAGCGCTGAGGGGCCAGGGGGCTACGAGCAGTACTTC. The full variable domain, rest sourced from reference TRBV5-6 and TRBJ2-7, is DAGVTQSPTHLIKTRGQQVTLRCSPKSGHDTVSWYQQALGQGPQFIFQYYEEEERQRGNFPDRFSGHQFPNYSSELNVNALLLGDSALYLCASAEGPGGYEQYFGPGTRLTVT.

The gene calls are TRBV7-9 and TRBJ1-6; D is ambiguous. V was pared by 10 bases and J by 0 bases, with 7 bases between. The CDR3 runs 13 residues. Germline lookup yields CDR1 SEHNR and CDR2 FQNEAQ (reference sequence). The CDR3 nucleotides read TGTGCCATAGGTGACTCCTATAATTCACCCCTCCACTTT. Translation gives CAIGDSYNSPLHF.

The gene calls are TRBV27 and TRBJ1-2; 11 bases align to TRBD1. Per the germline V gene, CDR1 is MNHEY and CDR2 is SMNVEV (reference sequence). The CDR3 is 14 residues long. V lost 0 bases and J lost 8; bases outside the gene matches: 2. The CDR3 sequence: CASSLSGQGAGYTF. The DNA for the CDR3 is TGTGCCAGCAGTTTATCTGGACAGGGGGCGGGCTACACCTTC.

V gene TRBV3-1 (or the pseudogene TRBV3-2) combines with J gene TRBJ1-4; unclear D gene. Trimming left V 0 bases short and J 11 bases short, with 7 bases between. CDR1 is LGHDT, CDR2 YNNKEL, per germline (reference sequence). This CDR3 contains 12 residues. The chain's CDR3 is CASSQDGVKLFF. For the CDR3, the DNA is TGTGCCAGCAGCCAAGACGGAGTTAAACTGTTTTTT.

The V gene is TRBV29-1, the J gene TRBJ1-4; a weak D match, TRBD1 (6 bases). The CDR3 is made up of 14 amino acids. The germline V and J ends were trimmed by 5 bases and 4 bases, with 14 bases remaining between them. The V gene's germline CDR1 is SQVTM and CDR2 ANQGSEA. The CDR3 DNA reads as TGCAGCGTTAGGGCAGGGGCGGTTAATGAAAAACTGTTTTTT. It translates to CSVRAGAVNEKLFF.

This clone turned up a few times. The chain has TRBV6-5 and TRBJ1-6; a possible D gene is TRBD1 (5 bases). The germline V gene encodes CDR1 MNHEY and CDR2 SVGAGI. The V and J ends lost 4 bases and 7 bases respectively, with 14 bases between them. The CDR3 contains 15 residues. The CDR3 DNA reads as TGTGCCAGCAGTTCCAGGGCTCTAATAAATTCACCCCTCCACTTT. Amino acids: CASSSRALINSPLHF.